The clone carrying this T cell receptor (beta chain) was seen a handful of times. Its specificity is unknown. Noted time point: pre-sensitization, week 0. Treatment described: therapeutic diphenylcyclopropenone sensitization with weekly scalp DPC. The donor pool consisted of alopecia patients aged 18 to 70 years, considered suitable for DPC. It was unfractionated whole blood from which total RNA was extracted. This CDR3 region has 16 residues. CDR1 and CDR2 (germline): LGHDT, YNNKEL (reference sequence). V was trimmed by 3 bases and J by 6 bases, leaving 17 bases between them. These data originate in a study of human T cells and chemical hapten exposure. Study-level information: Sensitization employed 2% DPC on approximately 2 cm by approximately 2 cm of upper inner arm skin. Whole-study findings and limits: DPC sensitization did not alter TCRs above 1 in 1000 frequency.

TCRdb processed the RACE reads anew with MiXCR; each CDR3 protein has one entry. The repertoire holds 280,000 or so distinct CDR3 sequences, about 7.7% seen once, with more than 0.95% in the top ten. Specimen: whole blood, collected in connection with sensitization to the hapten diphenylcyclopropenone (DPC). This chain joins TRBV3-1 and TRBJ2-2, with D possibly TRBD1 on 6 matching bases. This clonotype was sampled from a man between 18 and 29 years old with alopecia areata. Some clones in this sample may be carry-over from other donors' samples. The CDR3 reads CASSHTTGKSPGELFF. For the CDR3, the DNA is TGTGCCAGCAGCCACACTACAGGGAAGAGCCCCGGGGAGCTGTTTTTT. Full variable domain (remainder filled in from reference TRBV3-1 and TRBJ2-2): DTAVSQTPKYLVTQMGNDKSIKCEQNLGHDTMYWYKQDSKKFLKIMFSYNNKELIINETVPNRFSPKSPDKAHLNLHINSLELGDSAVYFCASSHTTGKSPGELFFGEGSRLTVL.